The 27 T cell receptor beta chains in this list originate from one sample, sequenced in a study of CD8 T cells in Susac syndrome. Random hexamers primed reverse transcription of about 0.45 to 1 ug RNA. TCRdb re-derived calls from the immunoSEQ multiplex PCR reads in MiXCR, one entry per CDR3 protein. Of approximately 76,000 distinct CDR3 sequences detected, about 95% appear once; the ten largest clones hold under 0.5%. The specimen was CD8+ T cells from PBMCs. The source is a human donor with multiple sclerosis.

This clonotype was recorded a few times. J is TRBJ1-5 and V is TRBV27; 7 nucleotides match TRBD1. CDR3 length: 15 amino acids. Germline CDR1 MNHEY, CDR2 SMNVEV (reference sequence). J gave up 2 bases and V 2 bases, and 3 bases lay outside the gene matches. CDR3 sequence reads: CASSLGQGGNQPQHF. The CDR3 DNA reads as TGTGCCAGCAGTTTAGGGCAGGGGGGCAATCAGCCCCAGCATTTT.

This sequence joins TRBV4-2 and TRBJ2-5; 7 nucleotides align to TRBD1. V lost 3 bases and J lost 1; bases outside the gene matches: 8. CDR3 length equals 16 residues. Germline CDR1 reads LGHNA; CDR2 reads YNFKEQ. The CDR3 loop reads CASSQEIGTAQETQYF. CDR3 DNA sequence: TGTGCCAGCAGCCAGGAAATTGGGACAGCCCAAGAGACCCAGTACTTC.

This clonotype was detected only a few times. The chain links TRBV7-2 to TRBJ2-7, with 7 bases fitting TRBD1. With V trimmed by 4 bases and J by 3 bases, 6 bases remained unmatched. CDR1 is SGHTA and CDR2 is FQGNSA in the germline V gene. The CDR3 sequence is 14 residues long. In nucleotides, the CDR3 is TGTGCCAGCAGCTACCGGGACAGAATCTACGAGCAGTACTTC. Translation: CASSYRDRIYEQYF.

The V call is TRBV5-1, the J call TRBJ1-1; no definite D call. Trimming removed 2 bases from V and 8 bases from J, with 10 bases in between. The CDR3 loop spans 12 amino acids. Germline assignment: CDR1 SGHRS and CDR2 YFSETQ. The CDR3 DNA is TGCGCCAGCAGCTTAGGACGGAACGAAGCTTTCTTT. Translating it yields CASSLGRNEAFF.

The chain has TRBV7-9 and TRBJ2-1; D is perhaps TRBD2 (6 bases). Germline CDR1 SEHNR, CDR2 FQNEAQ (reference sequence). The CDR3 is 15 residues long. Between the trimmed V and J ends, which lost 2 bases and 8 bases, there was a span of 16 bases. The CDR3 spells CASSLLKRELDEQFF. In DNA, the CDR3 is TGTGCCAGCAGCTTACTTAAACGGGAGTTGGATGAGCAGTTCTTC.

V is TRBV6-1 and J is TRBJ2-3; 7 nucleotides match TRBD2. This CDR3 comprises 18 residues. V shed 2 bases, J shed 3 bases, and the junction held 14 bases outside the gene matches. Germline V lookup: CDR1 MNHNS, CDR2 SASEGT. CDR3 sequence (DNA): TGTGCCAGCAGTGAAAATGTGGGGAGGGGCCTTCGGACAGATACGCAGTATTTT. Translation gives CASSENVGRGLRTDTQYF.

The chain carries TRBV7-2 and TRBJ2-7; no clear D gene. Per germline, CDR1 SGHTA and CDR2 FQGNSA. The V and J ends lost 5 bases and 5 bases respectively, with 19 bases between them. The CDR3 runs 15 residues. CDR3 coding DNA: TGTGCCAGCAGCCGCCCTAACAGCCGGTTCCACGAGCAGTACTTC. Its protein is CASSRPNSRFHEQYF.

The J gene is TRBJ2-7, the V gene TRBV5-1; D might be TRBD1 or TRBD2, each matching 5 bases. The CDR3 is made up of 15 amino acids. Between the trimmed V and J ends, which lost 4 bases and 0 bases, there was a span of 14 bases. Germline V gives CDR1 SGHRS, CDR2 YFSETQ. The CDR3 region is CASSPRDGGSYEQYF. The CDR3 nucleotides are TGCGCCAGCAGCCCCCGGGACGGAGGCTCCTACGAGCAGTACTTC.

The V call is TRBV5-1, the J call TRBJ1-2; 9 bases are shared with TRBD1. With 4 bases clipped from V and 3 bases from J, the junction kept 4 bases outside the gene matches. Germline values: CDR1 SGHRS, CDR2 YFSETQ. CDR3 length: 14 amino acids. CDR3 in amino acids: CASSPGQGHYGYTF. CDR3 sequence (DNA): TGCGCCAGCAGCCCGGGACAGGGACACTATGGCTACACCTTC. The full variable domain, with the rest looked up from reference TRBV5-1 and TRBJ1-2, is KAGVTQTPRYLIKTRGQQVTLSCSPISGHRSVSWYQQTPGQGLQFLFEYFSETQRNKGNFPGRFSGRQFSNSRSEMNVSTLELGDSALYLCASSPGQGHYGYTFGSGTRLTVV.

In DNA form, the CDR3 reads TGTGCCAGCAAGGGACAGGGGCCTAACTATGGCTACACCTTC. Translated, it gives CASKGQGPNYGYTF. This chain uses TRBV27 with TRBJ1-2; 10 bases map to TRBD1. Looked up from germline, CDR1 is MNHEY and CDR2 is SMNVEV (reference sequence). V lost 7 bases, J lost 0 bases, and 2 bases stayed unmatched. The CDR3 is made up of 14 amino acids.

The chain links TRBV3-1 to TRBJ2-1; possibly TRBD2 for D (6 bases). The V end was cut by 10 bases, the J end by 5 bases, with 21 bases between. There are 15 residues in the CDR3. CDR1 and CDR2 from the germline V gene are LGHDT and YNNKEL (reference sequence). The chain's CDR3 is CATSSVAAGHNEQFF. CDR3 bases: TGTGCCACCTCCAGCGTAGCGGCAGGCCACAATGAGCAGTTCTTC.

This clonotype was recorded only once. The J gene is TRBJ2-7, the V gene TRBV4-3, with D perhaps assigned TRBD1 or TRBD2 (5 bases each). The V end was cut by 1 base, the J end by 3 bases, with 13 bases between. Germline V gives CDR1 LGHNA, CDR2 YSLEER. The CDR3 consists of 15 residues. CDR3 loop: CASSQGSGPGYEQYF. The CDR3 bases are TGCGCCAGCAGCCAAGGATCGGGACCCGGCTACGAGCAGTACTTC.

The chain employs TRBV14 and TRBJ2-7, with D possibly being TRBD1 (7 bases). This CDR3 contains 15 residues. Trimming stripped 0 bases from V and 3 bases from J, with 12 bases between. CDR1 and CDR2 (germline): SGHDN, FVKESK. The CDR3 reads CASSQDPGGFYEQYF. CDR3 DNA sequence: TGTGCCAGCAGCCAAGATCCAGGGGGGTTCTACGAGCAGTACTTC.

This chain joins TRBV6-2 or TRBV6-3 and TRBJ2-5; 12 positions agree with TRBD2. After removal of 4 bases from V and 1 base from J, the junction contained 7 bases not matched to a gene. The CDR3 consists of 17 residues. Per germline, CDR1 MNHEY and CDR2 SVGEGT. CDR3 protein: CASSLTGLAGSQETQYF. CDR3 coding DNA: TGTGCCAGCAGTTTGACCGGACTAGCGGGATCCCAAGAGACCCAGTACTTC.

The CDR3 nucleotides read TGTGCCACCAGTGATGGGCTTTTGAATGAGCAGTTCTTC. This codes for CATSDGLLNEQFF. The rearrangement joins TRBV24-1 to TRBJ2-1; D is unresolved. V was trimmed by 3 bases and J by 7 bases, leaving 9 bases between them. CDR3 length: 13 residues. Germline V gene data show CDR1 as KGHDR and CDR2 as SFDVKD.

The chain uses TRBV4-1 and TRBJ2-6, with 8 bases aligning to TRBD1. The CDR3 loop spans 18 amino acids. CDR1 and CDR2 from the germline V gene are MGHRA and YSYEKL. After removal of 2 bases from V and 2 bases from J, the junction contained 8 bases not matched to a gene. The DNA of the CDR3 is TGCGCCAGCAGCCAACGGCAGGGGGCAGACGCTGGGGCCAACGTCCTGACTTTC. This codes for CASSQRQGADAGANVLTF.

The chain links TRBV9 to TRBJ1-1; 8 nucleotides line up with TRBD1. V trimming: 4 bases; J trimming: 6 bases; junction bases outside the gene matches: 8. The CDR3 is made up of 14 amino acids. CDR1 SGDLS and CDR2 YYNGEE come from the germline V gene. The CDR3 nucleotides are TGTGCCAGCAGCCCCGTAGGACAGGGCTCTGAAGCTTTCTTT. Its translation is CASSPVGQGSEAFF.

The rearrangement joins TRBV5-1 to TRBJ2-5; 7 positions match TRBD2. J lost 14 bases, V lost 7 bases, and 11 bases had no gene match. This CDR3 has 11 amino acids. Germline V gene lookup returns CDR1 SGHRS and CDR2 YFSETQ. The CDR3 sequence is CASGGGLEQYF. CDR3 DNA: TGCGCCAGCGGCGGGGGACTGGAGCAATACTTC.

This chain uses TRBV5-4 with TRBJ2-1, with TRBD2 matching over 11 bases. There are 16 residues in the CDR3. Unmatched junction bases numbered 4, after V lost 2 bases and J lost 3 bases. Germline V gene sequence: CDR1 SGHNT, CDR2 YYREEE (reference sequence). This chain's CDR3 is CASSLTTSGGYNEQFF. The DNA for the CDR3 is TGTGCCAGCAGCTTAACAACTAGCGGGGGCTACAATGAGCAGTTCTTC.

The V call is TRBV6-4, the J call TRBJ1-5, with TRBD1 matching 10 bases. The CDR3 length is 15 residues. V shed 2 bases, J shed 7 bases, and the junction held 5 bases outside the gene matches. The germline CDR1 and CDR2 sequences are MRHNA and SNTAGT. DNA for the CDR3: TGTGCCAGCAGTGACGACAGGGGGCACGGACAGCCCCAGCATTTT. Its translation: CASSDDRGHGQPQHF.

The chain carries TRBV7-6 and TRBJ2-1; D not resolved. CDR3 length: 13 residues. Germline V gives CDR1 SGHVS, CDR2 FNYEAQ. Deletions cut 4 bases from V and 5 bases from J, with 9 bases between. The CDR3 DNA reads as TGTGCCAGCAGCTATCAGGAGAACAATGAGCAGTTCTTC. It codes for CASSYQENNEQFF.

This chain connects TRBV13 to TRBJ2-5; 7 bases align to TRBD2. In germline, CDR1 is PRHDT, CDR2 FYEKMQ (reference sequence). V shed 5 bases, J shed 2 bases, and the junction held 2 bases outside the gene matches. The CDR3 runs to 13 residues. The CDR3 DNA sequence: TGTGCCAGCAGCGGGGGGGTACAAGAGACCCAGTACTTC. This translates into CASSGGVQETQYF.

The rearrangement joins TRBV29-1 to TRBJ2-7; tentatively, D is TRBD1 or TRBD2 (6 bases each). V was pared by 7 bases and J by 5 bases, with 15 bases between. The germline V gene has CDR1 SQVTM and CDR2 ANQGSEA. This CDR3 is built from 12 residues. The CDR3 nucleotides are TGCAGCGCCGGACGGGGGCGAAACGAGCAGTACTTC. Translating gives CSAGRGRNEQYF.

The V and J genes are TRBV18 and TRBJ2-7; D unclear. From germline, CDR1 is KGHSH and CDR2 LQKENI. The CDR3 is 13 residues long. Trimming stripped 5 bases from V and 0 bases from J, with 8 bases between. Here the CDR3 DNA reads TGTGCCAGCTCAATAACGGACTCCTACGAGCAGTACTTC. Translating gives CASSITDSYEQYF.

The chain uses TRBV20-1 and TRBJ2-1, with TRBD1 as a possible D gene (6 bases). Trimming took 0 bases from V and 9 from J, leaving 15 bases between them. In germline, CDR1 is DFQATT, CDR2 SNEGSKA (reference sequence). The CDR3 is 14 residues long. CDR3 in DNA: TGCAGTGCTAGAGATCCCCCAGGGGCGGCTGAGCAGTTCTTC. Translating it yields CSARDPPGAAEQFF.

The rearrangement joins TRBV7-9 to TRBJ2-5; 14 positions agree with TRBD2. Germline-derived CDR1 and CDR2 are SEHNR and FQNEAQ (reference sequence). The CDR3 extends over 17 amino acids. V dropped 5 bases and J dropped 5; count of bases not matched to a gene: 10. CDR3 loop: CASSLRLAGGIWETQYF. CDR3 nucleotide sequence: TGTGCCAGCAGCCTCCGACTAGCGGGGGGGATCTGGGAGACCCAGTACTTC.

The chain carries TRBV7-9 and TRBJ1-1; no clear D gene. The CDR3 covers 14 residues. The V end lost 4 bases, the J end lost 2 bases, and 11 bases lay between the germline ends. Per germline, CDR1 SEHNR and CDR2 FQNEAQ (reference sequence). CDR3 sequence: CASSSTDGNTEAFF. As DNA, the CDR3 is TGTGCCAGCAGCTCAACCGACGGAAACACTGAAGCTTTCTTT.